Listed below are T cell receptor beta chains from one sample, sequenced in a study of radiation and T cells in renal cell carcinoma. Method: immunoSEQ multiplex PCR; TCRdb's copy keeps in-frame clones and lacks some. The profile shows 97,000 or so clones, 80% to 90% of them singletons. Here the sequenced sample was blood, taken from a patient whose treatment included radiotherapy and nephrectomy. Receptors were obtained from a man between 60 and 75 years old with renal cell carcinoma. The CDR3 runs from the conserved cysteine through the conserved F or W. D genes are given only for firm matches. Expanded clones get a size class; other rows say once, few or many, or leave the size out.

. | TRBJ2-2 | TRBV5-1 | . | CASTGQDSGELFF | TGCGCCAGCACAGGGCAGGATTCCGGGGAGCTGTTTTTT
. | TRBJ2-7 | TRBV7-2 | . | CASSQDHGYYEQYF | TGTGCCAGCAGCCAGGACCATGGGTACTACGAGCAGTACTTC
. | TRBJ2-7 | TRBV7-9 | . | CASSLGPEQYF | TGTGCCAGCAGCTTAGGCCCCGAGCAGTACTTC
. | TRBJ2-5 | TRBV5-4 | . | CASSGSLYTGGIQETQYF | TGTGCCAGCAGCGGGTCCCTGTACACTGGGGGGATTCAAGAGACCCAGTACTTC
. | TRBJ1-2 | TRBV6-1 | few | CASSVGDYSNYGYTF | TGTGCCAGCAGTGTAGGGGACTATTCTAACTATGGCTACACCTTC
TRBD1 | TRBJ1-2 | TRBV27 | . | CASSFTWTGEYGYTF | TGTGCCAGCAGTTTTACTTGGACAGGGGAATATGGCTACACCTTC
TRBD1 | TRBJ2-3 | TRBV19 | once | CASSPGAGGADTQYF | TGTGCCAGTAGTCCTGGGGCAGGGGGCGCAGATACGCAGTATTTT
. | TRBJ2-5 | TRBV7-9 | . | CASSLSKYGVQETQYF | TGTGCCAGCAGCTTATCCAAGTACGGGGTACAAGAGACCCAGTACTTC
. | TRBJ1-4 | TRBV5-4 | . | CASSLDSEGWGEKLFF | TGTGCCAGCAGCTTGGATTCCGAAGGGTGGGGTGAAAAACTGTTTTTT
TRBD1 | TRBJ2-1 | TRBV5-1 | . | CASTQQGQSYNEQFF | TGCGCCAGCACCCAGCAGGGACAGTCTTACAATGAGCAGTTCTTC
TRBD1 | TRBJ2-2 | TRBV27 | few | CASSPYAGTANTGELFF | TGTGCCAGCAGTCCTTACGCCGGGACAGCAAACACCGGGGAGCTGTTTTTT
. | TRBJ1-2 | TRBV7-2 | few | CASSSETKATF | TGTGCCAGCAGCTCCGAGACGAAGGCCACCTTC
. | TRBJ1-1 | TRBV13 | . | CASSPELNTEAFF | TGTGCCAGCAGCCCCGAACTGAACACTGAAGCTTTCTTT
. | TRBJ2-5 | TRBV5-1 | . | CASSFLRPLSIETQYF | TGCGCCAGCAGCTTCCTCAGGCCCTTAAGTATCGAGACCCAGTACTTC
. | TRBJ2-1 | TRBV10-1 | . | CASSEGQGFGVSYNEQFF | TGCGCCAGCAGTGAGGGCCAGGGGTTCGGAGTATCCTACAATGAGCAGTTCTTC
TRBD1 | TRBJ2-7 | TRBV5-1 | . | CASSLGRGREQYF | TGTGCCAGCAGCTTGGGCAGGGGGCGAGAGCAGTACTTC
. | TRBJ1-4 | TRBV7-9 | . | CASSSKGVTNEKLFF | TGTGCCAGCAGCAGTAAGGGGGTAACTAATGAAAAACTGTTTTTT
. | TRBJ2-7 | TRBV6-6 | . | CASSFGGAYEQYF | TGTGCCAGCAGTTTTGGGGGCGCCTACGAGCAGTACTTC
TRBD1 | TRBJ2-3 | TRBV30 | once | CAWSGTGTPDTQYF | TGTGCCTGGAGTGGGACAGGGACCCCAGATACGCAGTATTTT
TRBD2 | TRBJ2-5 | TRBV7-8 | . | CASTPGLAGGFETQYF | TGTGCCAGCACCCCTGGACTAGCGGGAGGCTTTGAGACCCAGTACTTC
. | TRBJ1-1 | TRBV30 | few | CAWRAGGVGTEAFF | TGTGCCTGGAGAGCAGGTGGTGTGGGAACTGAAGCTTTCTTT
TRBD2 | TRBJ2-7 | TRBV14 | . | CASSLGTSGTRSYEQYF | TGTGCCAGCAGCCTCGGGACTAGCGGGACCCGCTCCTACGAGCAGTACTTC
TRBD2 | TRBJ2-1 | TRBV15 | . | CATSRGLAGYNEQFF | TGTGCCACCAGCAGAGGACTAGCGGGCTACAATGAGCAGTTCTTC
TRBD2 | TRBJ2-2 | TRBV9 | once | CASSRRSLAGTANTGELFF | TGTGCCAGCAGCCGTAGGTCCCTAGCGGGTACCGCGAACACCGGGGAGCTGTTTTTT
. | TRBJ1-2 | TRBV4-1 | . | CASSQVGLGYGYTF | TGCGCCAGCAGCCAAGTCGGGTTAGGCTATGGCTACACCTTC
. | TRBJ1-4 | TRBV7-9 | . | CASRPQATNEKLFF | TGTGCCAGCAGGCCACAGGCAACTAATGAAAAACTGTTTTTT